This T cell receptor beta chain was captured by sequencing in a study of shared clonotypes between healthy human individuals. As to this clone: Other DNA sequences in the same sample also yield this CDR3.

CD4+ cell separation produced CD45RA+ naive and CD45RA-negative memory subsets. This CDR3 has 12 amino acids. Germline assignment: CDR1 SGHTA and CDR2 FQGNSA. V lost 5 bases and J 4 bases, leaving 9 bases between the germline ends. This table comes from immunoSEQ multiplex PCR, and its TCRdb copy is limited to in-frame clones, with some not included. Here the sample spans just over 2,000,000 clones, roughly 96% being singletons. Sequencing input: naive CD4+ T cells sorted from blood. Stated subset: CD45RA+ positively selected. V gene TRBV7-2 combines with J gene TRBJ2-7; possibly TRBD1 for D (6 bases). The sequence derives from a man between 18 and 29 years old in good health. CDR3 sequence reads: CASSRDRYEQYF. As DNA, the CDR3 is TGTGCCAGCAGCCGTGACAGGTACGAGCAGTACTTC.